The rows below give T cell receptor beta chains drawn from one sample of a study of control samples from healthy donors and cancer patients. Only in-frame clones appear in the TCRdb table, and some are missing; sequencing was by immunoSEQ multiplex PCR. This sample has 170,000 or so clones, with over 80% found just once. The sample consisted of blood. Every receptor here comes from a man younger than 30 in good health. The conserved cysteine and the conserved F or W are not part of the CDR3 here. For some rows the clone size is stated as once, few or many, or as a class when expanded; others skip it.

v_gene: TRBV2
abundance: .
len: 13
CDR3aa: ASSDRDRGLYGYT

v_gene: TRBV4-1
abundance: once
len: 17
CDR3aa: ASSPQRLAGEKVPDTQY

v_gene: TRBV20-1
abundance: few
len: 10
CDR3aa: SATEQGNIQY

v_gene: TRBV2
abundance: few
len: 13
CDR3aa: ASSRTGGGNQPQH

v_gene: TRBV5-1
abundance: .
len: 12
CDR3aa: ASSLERDGYEQY

v_gene: TRBV19
abundance: .
len: 11
CDR3aa: ASSKQVTGELF

v_gene: TRBV18
abundance: .
len: 10
CDR3aa: ASYGENSPLH

v_gene: TRBV19
abundance: .
len: 11
CDR3aa: ASSTRGIAEAF

v_gene: TRBV9
abundance: .
len: 12
CDR3aa: ASSFSRGSDTQY

v_gene: TRBV5-1
abundance: .
len: 13
CDR3aa: ASSPEDRIYTEAF

v_gene: TRBV5-6
abundance: .
len: 11
CDR3aa: ASSLAGTYEQF

v_gene: TRBV5-1
abundance: .
len: 12
CDR3aa: ASSLRLGGYEQY

v_gene: TRBV13
abundance: .
len: 15
CDR3aa: ASSLGPPTGVNSPLH

v_gene: TRBV10-1
abundance: .
len: 12
CDR3aa: ASSELATDEKLF

v_gene: TRBV6-5
abundance: .
len: 12
CDR3aa: ASSSTGGYQPQH

v_gene: TRBV18
abundance: few
len: 12
CDR3aa: ASSLQGLAYEQY

v_gene: TRBV30
abundance: .
len: 14
CDR3aa: AWSVKLPSMTETQY

v_gene: TRBV5-1
abundance: .
len: 17
CDR3aa: ASSLGVTGQLSSGNTIY

v_gene: TRBV6-2/TRBV6-3
abundance: .
len: 10
CDR3aa: ASGFSSGELF

v_gene: TRBV4-2
abundance: .
len: 10
CDR3aa: ASSPDLVKLF

v_gene: TRBV5-3
abundance: .
len: 10
CDR3aa: ARLYKPYEQY

v_gene: TRBV6-1
abundance: .
len: 10
CDR3aa: ASSEVTTEAF

v_gene: TRBV9
abundance: .
len: 12
CDR3aa: ASSVASGEETQY

v_gene: TRBV7-9
abundance: .
len: 10
CDR3aa: ASSLEGEKLF

v_gene: TRBV18
abundance: .
len: 14
CDR3aa: ASSKGAPGVTYEQY

v_gene: TRBV7-8
abundance: few
len: 12
CDR3aa: ASSLRDLSYEQY

v_gene: TRBV12-3/TRBV12-4
abundance: .
len: 11
CDR3aa: ASSLNADSPLH

v_gene: TRBV24-1
abundance: few
len: 15
CDR3aa: ATSATGTVFSTSGYT

v_gene: TRBV2
abundance: .
len: 11
CDR3aa: ASSEDGDQPQH

v_gene: TRBV2
abundance: .
len: 12
CDR3aa: ASSPDLAITEAF

v_gene: TRBV12-5
abundance: .
len: 12
CDR3aa: ASGLIGSGNTIY

v_gene: TRBV2
abundance: .
len: 14
CDR3aa: ASSEVVDSTGNTIY

v_gene: TRBV5-1
abundance: .
len: 14
CDR3aa: ASSYGPTGINTEAF

v_gene: TRBV30
abundance: .
len: 12
CDR3aa: AWSVGGKAQPQH

v_gene: TRBV27
abundance: once
len: 15
CDR3aa: ASSFYFLASGGNEQF

v_gene: TRBV19
abundance: .
len: 13
CDR3aa: ASRTGNSGNQPQH

v_gene: TRBV5-6
abundance: .
len: 12
CDR3aa: ASSLWGYQNIQY

v_gene: TRBV7-3
abundance: .
len: 15
CDR3aa: ASSLTPGLESTDTQY

v_gene: TRBV6-1
abundance: .
len: 14
CDR3aa: ASSVRALGGNQPQH

v_gene: TRBV3-1/TRBV3-2
abundance: .
len: 10
CDR3aa: ASSQGQGEQY